This record looks at one T cell receptor beta chain sequence and its context. Its specificity is not known. TCRdb's copy holds only in-frame clones and misses some; the assay was immunoSEQ multiplex PCR. Of 950,000 to 1,100,000 clones listed, roughly 70% were seen once; the top ten hold nearly 1.5%. The data were obtained in a study of shared clonotypes between healthy human individuals. Study observations and caveats: Represented diversity (both genetic and exposure-history) was limited by the small number of donors.

V lost 4 bases to trimming and J lost 2 bases; unmatched junction nucleotides: 13. Germline assignment: CDR1 MGHDK and CDR2 SYGVNS. This CDR3 region has 18 residues. The sequence was obtained from a man in his late teens or twenties in good health. The chain has TRBV25-1 and TRBJ1-4; 7 nucleotides line up with TRBD1. Material: memory CD4+ T cells sorted from blood. The subset is: CD45RA-negative fraction. Here the CDR3 reads CASSAPQGVVSTNEKLFF. In DNA, the CDR3 is TGTGCCAGCAGTGCCCCCCAGGGGGTAGTGTCCACTAATGAAAAACTGTTTTTT.